This TCR beta chain was obtained from a study of blood T cell repertoires in COVID-19. Study summary: Acute-phase and convalescent COVID-19 samples originated in the United States, Italy and Spain. Nucleic acid was either cDNA or gDNA, and it came from T cells, B-cell-depleted T cells, or PBMCs.

In the original analysis: Reference gene primer amplification gave estimated nucleated cell counts. Here immunoSEQ multiplex PCR was the method, and the copy in TCRdb shows in-frame clones only, minus some. That table is the source of V, J and clone size, and D and trimming were worked out from the DNA. The profile shows approximately 220,000 clones, around 82% of them singletons. Germline-derived CDR1 and CDR2 are MDHEN and SYDVKM. The germline V and J ends were trimmed by 1 base and 6 bases, with 7 bases remaining between them. The length of the CDR3 is 14 residues. This clonotype originated in a woman in her 50s with acute or convalescent COVID-19. The gene calls are TRBV28 and TRBJ1-6; a possible D gene is TRBD1 (5 bases). The specimen was peripheral blood. CDR3 coding DNA: TGTGCCAGCAGTTTATTCGGGGGTAATTCACCCCTCCACTTT. Amino acids: CASSLFGGNSPLHF.